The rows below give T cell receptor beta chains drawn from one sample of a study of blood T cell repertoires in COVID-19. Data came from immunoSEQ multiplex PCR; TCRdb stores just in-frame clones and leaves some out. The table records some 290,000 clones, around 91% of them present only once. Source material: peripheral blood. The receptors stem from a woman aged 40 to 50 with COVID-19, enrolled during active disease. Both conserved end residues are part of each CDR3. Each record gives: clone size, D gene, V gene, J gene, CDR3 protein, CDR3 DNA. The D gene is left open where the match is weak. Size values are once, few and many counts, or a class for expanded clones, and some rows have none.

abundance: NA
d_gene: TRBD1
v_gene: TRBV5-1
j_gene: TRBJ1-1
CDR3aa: CASSFNRGTEAFF
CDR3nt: TGCGCCAGCAGCTTTAACAGGGGCACTGAAGCTTTCTTT

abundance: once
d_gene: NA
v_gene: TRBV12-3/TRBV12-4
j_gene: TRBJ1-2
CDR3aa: CASSFPFYGYTF
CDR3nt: TGTGCCAGCAGTTTTCCCTTCTATGGCTACACCTTC

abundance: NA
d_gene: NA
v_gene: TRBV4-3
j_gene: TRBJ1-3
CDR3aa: CASSQDWGLGNTIYF
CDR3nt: TGCGCCAGCAGCCAAGATTGGGGACTTGGAAACACCATATATTTT

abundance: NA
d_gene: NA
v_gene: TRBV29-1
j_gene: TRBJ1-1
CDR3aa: CSTRRWNTEAFF
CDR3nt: TGCAGCACCCGCAGGTGGAACACTGAAGCTTTCTTT

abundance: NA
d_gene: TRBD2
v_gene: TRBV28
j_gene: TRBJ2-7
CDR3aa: CASSLLAGGPYEQYF
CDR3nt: TGTGCCAGCAGCCTACTGGCGGGGGGGCCCTACGAGCAGTACTTC

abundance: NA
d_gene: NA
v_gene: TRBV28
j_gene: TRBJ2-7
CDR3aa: CASWGVDRASGLGQYF
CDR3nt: TGTGCCAGCTGGGGGGTCGACCGGGCCTCAGGGTTAGGGCAGTACTTC

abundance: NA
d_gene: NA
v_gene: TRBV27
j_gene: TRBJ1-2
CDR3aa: CASSFDQAIRYGYTF
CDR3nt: TGTGCCAGCAGTTTTGACCAGGCCATCCGCTATGGCTACACCTTC

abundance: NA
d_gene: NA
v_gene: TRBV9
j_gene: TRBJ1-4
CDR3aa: CASSPRQANEKLFF
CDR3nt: TGTGCCAGCAGCCCCCGACAGGCTAATGAAAAACTGTTTTTT

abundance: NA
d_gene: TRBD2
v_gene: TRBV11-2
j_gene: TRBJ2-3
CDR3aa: CASSRTSGRTDTQYF
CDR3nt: TGTGCCAGCAGTAGGACTAGCGGCCGCACAGATACGCAGTATTTT

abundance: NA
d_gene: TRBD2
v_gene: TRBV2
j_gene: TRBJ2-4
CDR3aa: CASSPPGSGGVLAKNIQYF
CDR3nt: TGTGCCAGCAGTCCCCCGGGTAGCGGGGGTGTACTAGCCAAAAACATTCAGTACTTC

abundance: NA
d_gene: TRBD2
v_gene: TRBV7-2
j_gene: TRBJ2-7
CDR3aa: CASSLGEKREPYEQYF
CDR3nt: TGTGCCAGCAGCTTAGGGGAAAAGCGGGAGCCCTACGAGCAGTACTTC

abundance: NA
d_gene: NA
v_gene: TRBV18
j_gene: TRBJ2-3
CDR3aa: CASSLRGYTDTQYF
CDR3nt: TGTGCCAGCTCCCTCCGGGGGTACACAGATACGCAGTATTTT

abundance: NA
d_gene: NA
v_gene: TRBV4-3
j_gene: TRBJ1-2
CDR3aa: CASSQDRGGPYGYTF
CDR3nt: TGCGCCAGCAGCCAAGATCGGGGGGGCCCTTATGGCTACACCTTC

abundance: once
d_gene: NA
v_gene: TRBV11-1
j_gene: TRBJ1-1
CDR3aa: CASSLNRGWTEAFF
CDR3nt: TGTGCCAGCAGCTTAAATAGAGGGTGGACTGAAGCTTTCTTT

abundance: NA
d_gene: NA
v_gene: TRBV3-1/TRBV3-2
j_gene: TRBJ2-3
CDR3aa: CASSRGAASTDTQYF
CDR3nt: TGTGCCAGCAGCCGCGGGGCAGCTAGCACAGATACGCAGTATTTT